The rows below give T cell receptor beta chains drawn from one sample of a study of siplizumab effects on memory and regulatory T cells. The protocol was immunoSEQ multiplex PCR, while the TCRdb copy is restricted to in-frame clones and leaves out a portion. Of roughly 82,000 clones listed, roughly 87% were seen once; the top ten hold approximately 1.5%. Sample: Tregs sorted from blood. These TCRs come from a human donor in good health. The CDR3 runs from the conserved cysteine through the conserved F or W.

cdr3_aa: CASSSPRAGNEQFF; j_call: TRBJ2-1; v_call: TRBV7-6
cdr3_aa: CASSLVGAPVTEAFF; j_call: TRBJ1-1; v_call: TRBV5-1
cdr3_aa: CASSPGGPPDPATQHF; j_call: TRBJ1-5; v_call: TRBV7-9
cdr3_aa: CASRDEAIYGYTF; j_call: TRBJ1-2; v_call: TRBV28
cdr3_aa: CASSFGTGIPSEQYF; j_call: TRBJ2-7; v_call: TRBV5-1
cdr3_aa: CASRPGHRVPQMNTEAFF; j_call: TRBJ1-1; v_call: TRBV28
cdr3_aa: CASSEGASGGVSQETQYF; j_call: TRBJ2-5; v_call: TRBV6-1
cdr3_aa: CASSPTSGGPGTSYNEQFF; j_call: TRBJ2-1; v_call: TRBV27
cdr3_aa: CASSFGVAGETYEQYF; j_call: TRBJ2-7; v_call: TRBV7-3
cdr3_aa: CASSYSLATNYGYTF; j_call: TRBJ1-2; v_call: TRBV6-5
cdr3_aa: CASSYQETPGELFF; j_call: TRBJ2-2; v_call: TRBV19
cdr3_aa: CASSIDVPTGYHEQYF; j_call: TRBJ2-7; v_call: TRBV19
cdr3_aa: CASSLAGERTDTQYF; j_call: TRBJ2-3; v_call: TRBV7-2
cdr3_aa: CASSGGLNEKLFF; j_call: TRBJ1-4; v_call: TRBV6-1
cdr3_aa: CASSPPGTPNYGYTF; j_call: TRBJ1-2; v_call: TRBV18
cdr3_aa: CASSRGQGAGSYEQYF; j_call: TRBJ2-7; v_call: TRBV18
cdr3_aa: CASSLEGYSNQPQHF; j_call: TRBJ1-5; v_call: TRBV5-1
cdr3_aa: CASSVGGAEETQYF; j_call: TRBJ2-5; v_call: TRBV9
cdr3_aa: CASSLEWNTEAFF; j_call: TRBJ1-1; v_call: TRBV11-3
cdr3_aa: CAISESTRGRDGYTF; j_call: TRBJ1-2; v_call: TRBV10-3
cdr3_aa: CASSLTLAGGSYEQYF; j_call: TRBJ2-7; v_call: TRBV5-1
cdr3_aa: CASSSAGTATYEQYF; j_call: TRBJ2-7; v_call: TRBV19
cdr3_aa: CSARDNEQFF; j_call: TRBJ2-1; v_call: TRBV20-1
cdr3_aa: CASSLQGNTEAFF; j_call: TRBJ1-1; v_call: TRBV6-6